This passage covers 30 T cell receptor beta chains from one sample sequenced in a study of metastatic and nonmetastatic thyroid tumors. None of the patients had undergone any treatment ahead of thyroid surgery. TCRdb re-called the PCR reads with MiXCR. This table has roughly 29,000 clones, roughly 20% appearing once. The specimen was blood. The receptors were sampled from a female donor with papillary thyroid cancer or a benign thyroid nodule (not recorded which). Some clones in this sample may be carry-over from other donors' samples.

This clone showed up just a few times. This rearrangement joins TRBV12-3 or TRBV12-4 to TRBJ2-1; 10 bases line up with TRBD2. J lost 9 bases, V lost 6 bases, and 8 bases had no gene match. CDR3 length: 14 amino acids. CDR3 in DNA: TGTGCCAGCAGCCCGTCAGCGGGGGGGCTTGAGCAGTTCTTC. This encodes CASSPSAGGLEQFF.

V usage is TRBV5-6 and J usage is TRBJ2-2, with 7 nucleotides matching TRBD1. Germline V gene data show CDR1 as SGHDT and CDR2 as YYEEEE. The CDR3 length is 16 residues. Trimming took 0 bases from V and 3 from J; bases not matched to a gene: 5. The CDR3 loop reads CASSLGAGGDTGELFF. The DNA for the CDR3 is TGTGCCAGCAGCTTGGGGGCAGGGGGTGACACCGGGGAGCTGTTTTTT.

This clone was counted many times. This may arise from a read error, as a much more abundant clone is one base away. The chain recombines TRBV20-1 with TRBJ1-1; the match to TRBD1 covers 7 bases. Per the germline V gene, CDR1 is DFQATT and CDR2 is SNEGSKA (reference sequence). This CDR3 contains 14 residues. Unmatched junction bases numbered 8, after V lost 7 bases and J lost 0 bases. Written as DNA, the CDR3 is TGCAGTGTGTCTACAGGGGAAATGAACACTGAAGCTTTCTTT. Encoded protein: CSVSTGEMNTEAFF.

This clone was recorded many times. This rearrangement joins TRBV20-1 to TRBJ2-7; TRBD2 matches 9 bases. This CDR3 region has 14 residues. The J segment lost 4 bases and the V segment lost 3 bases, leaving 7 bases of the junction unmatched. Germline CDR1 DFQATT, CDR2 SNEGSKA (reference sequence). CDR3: CSARHRTSAYEQYF. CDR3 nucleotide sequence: TGCAGTGCTAGGCATCGGACTAGCGCATACGAGCAGTACTTC.

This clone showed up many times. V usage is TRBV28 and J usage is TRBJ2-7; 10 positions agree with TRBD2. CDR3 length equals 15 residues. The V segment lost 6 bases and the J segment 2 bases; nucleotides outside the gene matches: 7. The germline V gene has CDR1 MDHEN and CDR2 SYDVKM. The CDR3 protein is CASRQRGGYTYEQYF. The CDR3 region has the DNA TGTGCCAGCAGGCAGCGGGGGGGCTATACCTACGAGCAGTACTTC. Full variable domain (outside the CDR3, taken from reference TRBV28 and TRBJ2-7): DVKVTQSSRYLVKRTGEKVFLECVQDMDHENMFWYRQDPGLGLRLIYFSYDVKMKEKGDIPEGYSVSREKKERFSLILESASTNQTSMYLCASRQRGGYTYEQYFGPGTRLTVT.

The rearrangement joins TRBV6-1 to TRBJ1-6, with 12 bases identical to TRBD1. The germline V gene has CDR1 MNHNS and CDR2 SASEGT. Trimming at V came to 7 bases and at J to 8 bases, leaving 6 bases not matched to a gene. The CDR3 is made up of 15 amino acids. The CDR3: CASTPGQGAYSPLHF. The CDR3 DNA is TGTGCCAGCACTCCGGGACAGGGGGCGTATTCACCCCTCCACTTT.

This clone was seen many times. The CDR3 spells CASSAGTSGRGEQFF. For the CDR3, the DNA is TGTGCCAGCAGCGCCGGGACTAGCGGGAGAGGTGAGCAGTTCTTC. The chain employs TRBV7-3 and TRBJ2-1; TRBD2 matches at 14 bases. Germline V CDR1 and CDR2: SGHTA, FQGTGA. Losses at the gene ends were 5 bases for V and 9 bases for J; bases not matched to a gene: 6. The CDR3 is 15 amino acids.

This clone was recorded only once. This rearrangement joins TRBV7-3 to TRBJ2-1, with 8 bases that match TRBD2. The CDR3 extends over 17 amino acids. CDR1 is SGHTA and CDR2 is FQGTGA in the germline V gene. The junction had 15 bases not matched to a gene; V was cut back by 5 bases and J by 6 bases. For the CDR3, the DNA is TGTGCCAGCAGCCAAATGGGTGGATTAGCGGGGTCCAATGAGCAGTTCTTC. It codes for CASSQMGGLAGSNEQFF. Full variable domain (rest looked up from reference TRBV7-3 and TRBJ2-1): GAGVSQTPSNKVTEKGKYVELRCDPISGHTALYWYRQSLGQGPEFLIYFQGTGAADDSGLPNDRFFAVRPEGSVSTLKIQRTERGDSAVYLCASSQMGGLAGSNEQFFGPGTRLTVL.

The CDR3 region is CASSITGLGNQPQHF. The CDR3 nucleotides are TGTGCCAGTAGTATAACAGGGTTAGGCAATCAGCCCCAGCATTTT. This chain joins TRBV19 and TRBJ1-5, with D maybe TRBD1 (6 bases). CDR1 LNHDA and CDR2 SQIVND come from the germline V gene (reference sequence). The CDR3 covers 15 residues. V was cut by 2 bases and J by 2 bases, with 10 bases left in between.

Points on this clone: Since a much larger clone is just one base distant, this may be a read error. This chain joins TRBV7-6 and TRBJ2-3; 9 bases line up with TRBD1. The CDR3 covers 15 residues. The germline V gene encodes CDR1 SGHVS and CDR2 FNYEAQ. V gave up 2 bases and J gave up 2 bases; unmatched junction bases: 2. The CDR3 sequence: CASSLWTGDTDTQYF. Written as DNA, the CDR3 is TGTGCCAGCAGCTTATGGACAGGGGACACAGATACGCAGTATTTT.

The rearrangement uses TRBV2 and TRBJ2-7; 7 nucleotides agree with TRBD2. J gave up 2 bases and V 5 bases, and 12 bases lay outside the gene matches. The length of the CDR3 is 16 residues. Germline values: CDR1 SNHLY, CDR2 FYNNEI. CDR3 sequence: CASSLSIASGTYEQYF. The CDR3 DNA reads TGTGCCAGCAGTCTGTCCATAGCTAGCGGCACCTACGAGCAGTACTTC. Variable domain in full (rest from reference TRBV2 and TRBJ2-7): EPEVTQTPSHQVTQMGQEVILRCVPISNHLYFYWYRQILGQKVEFLVSFYNNEISEKSEIFDDQFSVERPDGSNFTLKIRSTKLEDSAMYFCASSLSIASGTYEQYFGPGTRLTVT.

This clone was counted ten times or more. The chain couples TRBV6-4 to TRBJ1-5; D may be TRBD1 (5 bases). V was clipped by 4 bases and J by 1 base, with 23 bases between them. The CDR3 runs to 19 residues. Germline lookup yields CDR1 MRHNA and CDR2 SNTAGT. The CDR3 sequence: CASSVLLGGVSWSNQPQHF. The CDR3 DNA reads TGTGCCAGCAGTGTCCTTCTGGGGGGAGTTAGTTGGAGCAATCAGCCCCAGCATTTT.

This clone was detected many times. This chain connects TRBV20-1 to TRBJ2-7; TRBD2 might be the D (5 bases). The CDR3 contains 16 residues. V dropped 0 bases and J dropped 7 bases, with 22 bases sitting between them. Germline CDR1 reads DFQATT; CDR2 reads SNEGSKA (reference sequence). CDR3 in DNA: TGCAGTGCTAGAGATAATCGAGGGAGTACTGGTTGGGAGCAGTACTTC. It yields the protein CSARDNRGSTGWEQYF.

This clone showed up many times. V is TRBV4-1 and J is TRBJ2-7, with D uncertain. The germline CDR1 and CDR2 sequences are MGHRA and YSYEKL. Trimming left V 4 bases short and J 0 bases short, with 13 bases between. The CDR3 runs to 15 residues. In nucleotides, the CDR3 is TGCGCCAGCAGCCGCGGCGCCGCCCTCTCCTACGAGCAGTACTTC. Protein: CASSRGAALSYEQYF.

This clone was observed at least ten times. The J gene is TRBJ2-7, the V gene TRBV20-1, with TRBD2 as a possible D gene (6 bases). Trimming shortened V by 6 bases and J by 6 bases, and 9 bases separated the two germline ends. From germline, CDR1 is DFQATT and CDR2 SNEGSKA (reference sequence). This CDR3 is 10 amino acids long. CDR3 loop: CSADGSEQYF. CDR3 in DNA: TGCAGTGCGGACGGGAGCGAGCAGTACTTC.

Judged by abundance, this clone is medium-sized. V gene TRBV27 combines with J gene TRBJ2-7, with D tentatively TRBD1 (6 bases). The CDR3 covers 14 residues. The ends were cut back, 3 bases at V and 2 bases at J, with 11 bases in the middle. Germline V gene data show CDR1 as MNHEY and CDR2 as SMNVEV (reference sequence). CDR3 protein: CASSFGTPPYEQYF. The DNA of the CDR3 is TGTGCCAGCAGTTTCGGGACACCACCCTACGAGCAGTACTTC.

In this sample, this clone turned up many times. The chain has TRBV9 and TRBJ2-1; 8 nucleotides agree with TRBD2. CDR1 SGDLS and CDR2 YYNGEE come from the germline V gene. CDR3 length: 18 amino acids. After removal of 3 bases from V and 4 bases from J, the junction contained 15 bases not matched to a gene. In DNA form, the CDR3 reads TGTGCCAGCAGCGCCCGAGCGGGAGAGCCCCGAATATACAATGAGCAGTTCTTC. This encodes CASSARAGEPRIYNEQFF.

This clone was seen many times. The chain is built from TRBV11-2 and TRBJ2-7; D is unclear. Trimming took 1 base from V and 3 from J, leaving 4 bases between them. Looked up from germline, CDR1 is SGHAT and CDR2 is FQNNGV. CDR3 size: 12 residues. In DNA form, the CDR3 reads TGTGCCAGCAGCTTAGGGGTCTACGAGCAGTACTTC. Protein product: CASSLGVYEQYF.

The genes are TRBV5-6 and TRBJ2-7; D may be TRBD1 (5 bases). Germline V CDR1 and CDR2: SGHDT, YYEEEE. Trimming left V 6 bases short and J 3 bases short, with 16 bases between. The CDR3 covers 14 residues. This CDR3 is CASTTGHYFYEQYF. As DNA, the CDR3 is TGTGCCAGCACCACAGGACACTACTTCTACGAGCAGTACTTC. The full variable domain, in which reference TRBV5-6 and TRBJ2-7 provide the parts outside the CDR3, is DAGVTQSPTHLIKTRGQQVTLRCSPKSGHDTVSWYQQALGQGPQFIFQYYEEEERQRGNFPDRFSGHQFPNYSSELNVNALLLGDSALYLCASTTGHYFYEQYFGPGTRLTVT.

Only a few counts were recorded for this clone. This CDR3 reads CASNRVTGELFF. As DNA, the CDR3 is TGTGCCAGCAACAGGGTTACCGGGGAGCTGTTTTTT. This chain joins TRBV7-2 and TRBJ2-2; TRBD1 is a possible D gene (6 bases). Trimming left V 7 bases short and J 5 bases short, with 8 bases between. CDR3 length: 12 amino acids. Looked up from germline, CDR1 is SGHTA and CDR2 is FQGNSA.

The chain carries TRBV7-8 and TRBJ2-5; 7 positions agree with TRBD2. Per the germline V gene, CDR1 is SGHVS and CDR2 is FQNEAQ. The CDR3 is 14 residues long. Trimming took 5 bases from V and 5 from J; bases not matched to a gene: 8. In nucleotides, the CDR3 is TGTGCCAGCAGCCCCTGGGAGGGTGGGGAGACCCAGTACTTC. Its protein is CASSPWEGGETQYF.

CDR3 DNA: TGTGCCAGCAGTTCCCGCCCGACTAGGAGGACCTACGAGCAGTACTTC. Amino acids: CASSSRPTRRTYEQYF. The gene calls are TRBV6-1 and TRBJ2-7; maybe TRBD2 (6 bases). The germline V gene has CDR1 MNHNS and CDR2 SASEGT. The V end lost 5 bases, the J end lost 2 bases, and 19 bases lay between the germline ends. The CDR3 is 16 residues long.

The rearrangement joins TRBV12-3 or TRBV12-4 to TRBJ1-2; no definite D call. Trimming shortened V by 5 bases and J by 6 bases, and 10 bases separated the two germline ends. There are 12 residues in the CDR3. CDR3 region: CASSPRQNGYTF. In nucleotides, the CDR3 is TGTGCCAGCAGTCCCCGCCAGAATGGCTACACCTTC.

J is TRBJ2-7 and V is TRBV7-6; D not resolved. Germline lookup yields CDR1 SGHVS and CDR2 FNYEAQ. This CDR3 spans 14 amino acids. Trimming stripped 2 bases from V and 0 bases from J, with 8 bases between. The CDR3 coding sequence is TGTGCCAGCAGCTTACTCTCGGCCTCCTACGAGCAGTACTTC. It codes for CASSLLSASYEQYF.

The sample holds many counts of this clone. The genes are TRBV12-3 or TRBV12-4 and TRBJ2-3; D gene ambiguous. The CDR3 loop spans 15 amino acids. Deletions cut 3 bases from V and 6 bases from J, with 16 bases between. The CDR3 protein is CASSLGGGLDDTQYF. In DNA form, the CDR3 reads TGTGCCAGCAGTTTGGGTGGCGGCCTTGATGATACGCAGTATTTT.

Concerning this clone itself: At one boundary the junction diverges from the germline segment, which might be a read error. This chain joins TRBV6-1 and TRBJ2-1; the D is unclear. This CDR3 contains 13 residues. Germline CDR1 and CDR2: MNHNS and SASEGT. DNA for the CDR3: TGTGCCAGCAGTCAAAGCTCCCACAATGAGCAGTTCTTC. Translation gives CASSQSSHNEQFF.

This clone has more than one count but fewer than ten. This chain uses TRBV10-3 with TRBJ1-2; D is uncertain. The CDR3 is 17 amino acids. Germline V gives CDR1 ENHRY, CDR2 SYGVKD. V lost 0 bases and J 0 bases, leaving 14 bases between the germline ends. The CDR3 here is CAISESIYPRTNYGYTF. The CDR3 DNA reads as TGTGCCATCAGTGAGTCGATCTATCCCAGAACTAACTATGGCTACACCTTC.

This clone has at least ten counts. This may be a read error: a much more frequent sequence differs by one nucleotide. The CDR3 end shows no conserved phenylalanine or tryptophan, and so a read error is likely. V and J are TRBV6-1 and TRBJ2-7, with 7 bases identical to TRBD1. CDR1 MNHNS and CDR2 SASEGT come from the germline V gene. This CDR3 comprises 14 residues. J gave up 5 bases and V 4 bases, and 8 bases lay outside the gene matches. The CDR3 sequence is CASSALTGVNEQYL. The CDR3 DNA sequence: TGTGCCAGCAGTGCGTTAACAGGGGTCAACGAGCAGTACCTC.

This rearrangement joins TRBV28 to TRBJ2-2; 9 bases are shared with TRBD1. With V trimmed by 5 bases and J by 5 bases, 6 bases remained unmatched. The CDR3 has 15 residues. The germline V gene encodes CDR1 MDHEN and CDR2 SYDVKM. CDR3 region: CASSPHGTGTGELFF. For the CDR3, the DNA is TGTGCCAGCAGTCCACATGGGACAGGGACCGGGGAGCTGTTTTTT.

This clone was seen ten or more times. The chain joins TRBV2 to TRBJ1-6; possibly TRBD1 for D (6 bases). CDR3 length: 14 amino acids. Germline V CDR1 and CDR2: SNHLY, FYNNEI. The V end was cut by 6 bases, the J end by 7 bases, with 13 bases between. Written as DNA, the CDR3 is TGTGCCAGCAGGGGGGCAGGCCAAAATTCACCCCTCCACTTT. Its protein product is CASRGAGQNSPLHF.